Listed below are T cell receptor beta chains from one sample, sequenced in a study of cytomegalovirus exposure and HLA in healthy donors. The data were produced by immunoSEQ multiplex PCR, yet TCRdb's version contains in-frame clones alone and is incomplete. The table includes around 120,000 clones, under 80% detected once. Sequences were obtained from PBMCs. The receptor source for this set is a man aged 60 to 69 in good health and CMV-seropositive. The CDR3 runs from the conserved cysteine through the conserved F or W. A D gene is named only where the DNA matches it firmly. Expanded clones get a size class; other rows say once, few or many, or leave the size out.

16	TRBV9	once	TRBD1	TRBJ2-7	CASSVASTGNTYEQYF	TGTGCCAGCAGCGTAGCATCGACAGGGAACACCTACGAGCAGTACTTC
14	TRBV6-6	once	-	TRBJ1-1	CASSEGVGWTEAFF	TGTGCCAGCAGCGAGGGAGTAGGTTGGACTGAAGCTTTCTTT
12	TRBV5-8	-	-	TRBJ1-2	CASSGTWDGYTF	TGTGCCAGCAGCGGGACTTGGGATGGCTACACCTTC
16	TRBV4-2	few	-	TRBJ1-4	CASSTPPGATNEKLFF	TGTGCCAGCAGCACCCCCCCGGGAGCAACTAATGAAAAACTGTTTTTT
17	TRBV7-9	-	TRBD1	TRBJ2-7	CASSFVIGTGYSYEQYF	TGTGCCAGCAGCTTTGTAATAGGGACAGGTTACTCCTACGAGCAGTACTTC
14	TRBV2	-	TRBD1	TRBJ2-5	CASSSRTGGQTQYF	TGTGCCAGCAGCTCCCGGACAGGGGGACAGACCCAGTACTTC
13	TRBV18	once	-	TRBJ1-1	CASSTGKDTEAFF	TGTGCCAGCTCAACAGGGAAGGACACTGAAGCTTTCTTT
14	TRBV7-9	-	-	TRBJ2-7	CASSNLGLPPEQYF	TGTGCCAGCAGCAACCTCGGACTCCCCCCCGAGCAGTACTTC
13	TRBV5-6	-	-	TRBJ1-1	CASSFKIYAEAFF	TGTGCCAGCAGCTTTAAGATCTATGCTGAAGCTTTCTTT
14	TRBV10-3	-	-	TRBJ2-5	CAISVGAVQETQYF	TGTGCCATCAGTGTGGGGGCGGTACAAGAGACCCAGTACTTC
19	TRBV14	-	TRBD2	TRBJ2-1	CASSHGVGERGFSYNEQFF	TGTGCCAGCAGCCACGGAGTAGGGGAGCGGGGATTTTCCTACAATGAGCAGTTCTTC
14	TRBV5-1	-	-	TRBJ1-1	CASSTQQGSTEAFF	TGCGCCAGCAGCACCCAACAGGGAAGCACTGAAGCTTTCTTT
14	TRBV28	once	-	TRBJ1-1	CASSLGRTGTEAFF	TGTGCCAGCAGTCTAGGGAGGACGGGCACTGAAGCTTTCTTT
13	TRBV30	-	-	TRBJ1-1	CAWSVRDNTEAFF	TGTGCCTGGAGTGTGCGGGATAACACTGAAGCTTTCTTT
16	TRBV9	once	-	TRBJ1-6	CASSVDARAGGSPLHF	TGTGCCAGCAGCGTAGATGCTCGGGCGGGGGGATCACCCCTCCACTTT